Shown below are 13 T cell receptor beta chains from a single sample sequenced in a study of Graves' ophthalmopathy and Graves' hyperthyroidism. Amplifying from RNA transcripts, the study obtained TCR beta CDR3 regions. Following a first-round RT-PCR that used HTBI primers, a second-round multiplex PCR was carried out. TCRdb redid the calling of the multiplex PCR reads with MiXCR, one entry per CDR3 protein. Of approximately 460,000 distinct CDR3 sequences in the sample, around an eighth are singletons; the top ten hold 9.8%. Sequenced input: blood. Receptors originate from a woman in her twenties or thirties with Graves' ophthalmopathy.

Concerning this clonotype: A read error may be the cause here, since a much bigger clone is one base away. V and J are TRBV20-1 and TRBJ1-6, with a tentative D call TRBD1 (5 bases). The germline gives CDR1 DFQATT, CDR2 SNEGSKA (reference sequence). This CDR3 is 11 amino acids long. The ends were cut back, 3 bases at V and 15 bases at J, with 12 bases in the middle. CDR3 sequence (DNA): TGCAGTGCTAGGTCAGGGTCTTACCTCCACTTT. It specifies CSARSGSYLHF.

This clonotype has a count of ten or more. This chain connects TRBV20-1 to TRBJ1-2, with TRBD1 matching over 9 bases. With 6 bases clipped from V and 7 bases from J, the junction kept 12 bases outside the gene matches. The CDR3 spans 14 residues. Germline CDR1 and CDR2: DFQATT and SNEGSKA (reference sequence). The CDR3 region has the DNA TGCAGTGCGTCTACAGGGGGCGCGGCCCGTGGCTACACCTTC. This encodes CSASTGGAARGYTF.

This clonotype was found many times. The V gene is TRBV11-2, the J gene TRBJ2-7, with D possibly matching TRBD2 (6 bases). Deletions cut 6 bases from V and 3 bases from J, with 12 bases between. CDR3 length equals 13 residues. CDR1 and CDR2 from the germline V gene are SGHAT and FQNNGV. CDR3 coding DNA: TGTGCCAGCAGACGGGACTCAAACTACGAGCAGTACTTC. Amino acids: CASRRDSNYEQYF.

Worth noting for this clonotype: One base away lies a much larger clone, so this may be a sequencing read error. The chain couples TRBV7-9 to TRBJ1-1; 8 nucleotides align to TRBD1. CDR3 length equals 15 residues. CDR1 is SEHNR, CDR2 FQNEAQ, per germline (reference sequence). The CDR3 region is CAGRSDRAFVTEAFF. The CDR3 DNA sequence: TGTGCCGGCAGATCGGACAGGGCTTTTGTCACTGAAGCTTTCTTT.

The V gene is TRBV30, the J gene TRBJ1-2, with 9 nucleotides matching TRBD1. Germline assignment: CDR1 GTSNPN and CDR2 SVGIG (reference sequence). After removal of 7 bases from V and 4 bases from J, the junction contained 1 base not matched to a gene. CDR3 length equals 11 residues. CDR3 loop: CAYRGPYGYTF. CDR3 sequence (DNA): TGTGCCTACAGGGGGCCCTATGGCTACACCTTC.

This clonotype occurred many times. The chain recombines TRBV20-1 with TRBJ1-2; D unclear. V was clipped by 7 bases and J by 0 bases, with 9 bases between them. The CDR3 has 12 amino acids. Looked up from germline, CDR1 is DFQATT and CDR2 is SNEGSKA (reference sequence). CDR3 coding DNA: TGCAGTGATAACAGCGCTAACTATGGCTACACCTTC. Translated: CSDNSANYGYTF.

There are many counts of this clonotype. The chain links TRBV28 to TRBJ2-7; no clear D. Trimming cost V 6 bases and J 4 bases, with 19 bases left between them. The CDR3 contains 15 residues. CDR1 and CDR2 (germline): MDHEN, SYDVKM. DNA of the CDR3: TGTGCCAGCAGCCCCCTGAATCGGCGCTTGTACGAGCAGTACTTC. Amino acids: CASSPLNRRLYEQYF.

This clonotype was counted ten times or more. The rearrangement uses TRBV9 and TRBJ2-6; D assignment may be TRBD1 or TRBD2 (7 bases each). The germline V gene encodes CDR1 SGDLS and CDR2 YYNGEE. Trimming took off 4 bases at V and 4 bases at J, with 18 bases between the two ends. This CDR3 spans 17 amino acids. CDR3 nucleotides: TGTGCCAGCAGCTGGGGGGGACAGTCGGCCGGGGCCAACGTCCTGACTTTC. Its translation: CASSWGGQSAGANVLTF.

This clonotype was counted ten times or more. The chain couples TRBV6-1 to TRBJ2-5; a weak D match, TRBD1 (7 bases). Germline loops: CDR1 MNHNS, CDR2 SASEGT. Deletions cut 6 bases from V and 4 bases from J, with 18 bases between. This CDR3 spans 15 amino acids. CDR3 sequence (DNA): TGTGCCAGCAGGGTGGAGGGGGCCCGATCAGAGACCCAGTACTTC. Translating gives CASRVEGARSETQYF.

This clonotype has ten or more counts. V gene TRBV6-5 combines with J gene TRBJ2-2; D is ambiguous. This CDR3 comprises 14 residues. The V gene lost 5 bases and the J gene lost 2 bases, with 9 bases spanning the gap. Looked up from germline, CDR1 is MNHEY and CDR2 is SVGAGI. CDR3 in DNA: TGTGCCAGCAGTCCCACGATTAACACCGGGGAGCTGTTTTTT. Translating gives CASSPTINTGELFF.

In its sample, this clonotype was seen many times. As the CDR3 is not closed by the conserved phenylalanine or tryptophan, this likely results from a read error. V is TRBV7-2 and J is TRBJ1-1; 7 nucleotides match TRBD1. The CDR3 has 12 amino acids. Germline V gives CDR1 SGHTA, CDR2 FQGNSA. J was trimmed by 11 bases and V by 5 bases; bases with no gene match: 8. Written as DNA, the CDR3 is TGTGCCAGCAGCAACTACAGGGGATTGGCTTTCTCT. As protein: CASSNYRGLAFS.

The V and J genes are TRBV2 and TRBJ1-5, with unresolved D. The germline V and J ends were trimmed by 6 bases and 4 bases, with 13 bases remaining between them. This CDR3 has 14 amino acids. Germline values: CDR1 SNHLY, CDR2 FYNNEI. The CDR3 spells CASRPDPPNQPQHF. DNA for the CDR3: TGTGCCAGCAGACCCGACCCCCCGAATCAGCCCCAGCATTTT.

The V call is TRBV24-1, the J call TRBJ1-1; 7 nucleotides match TRBD1. Trimming removed 11 bases from V and 4 bases from J; junction bases left unmatched: 9. The CDR3 has 13 amino acids. Per the germline V gene, CDR1 is KGHDR and CDR2 is SFDVKD. For the CDR3, the DNA is TGTGCCAAGAGGGACAGTGGAATCACTGAAGCTTTCTTT. Translating it yields CAKRDSGITEAFF.